These 9 T cell receptor beta chains came from one sample sequenced in a study of blood T cell repertoires in COVID-19 (dated by TCRdb to about 2020). Library generation was performed with the immunoSEQ multiplex PCR assay. TCRdb provides this immuneACCESS table in a form limited to in-frame rearrangements. Some clones are lacking; in checked studies, under half of them reflect an unresolved V gene, and why the rest are absent is not known. The sample has about 130,000 clones on record, 84% of them singletons. The leading ten clones occupy over 9% of the sample. The sequencing sample was made of peripheral blood. Source of these receptors: a woman in her sixties or seventies with acute or convalescent COVID-19.

This clone was seen just once. V usage is TRBV7-9 and J usage is TRBJ1-1, with 8 positions matching TRBD1. The length of the CDR3 is 15 residues. Germline trimming cut 7 bases from V and 2 bases from J; bases unmatched to any gene: 9. Germline CDR1 and CDR2: SEHNR and FQNEAQ (reference sequence). This CDR3 reads CASTGFGQGNTEAFF. Written as DNA, the CDR3 is TGTGCCAGCACGGGCTTTGGACAGGGAAACACTGAAGCTTTCTTT.

This chain links TRBV10-3 with TRBJ2-5; weak D call: TRBD2 (5 bases). CDR3 length: 13 amino acids. Germline CDR1 is ENHRY and CDR2 is SYGVKD. Trimming removed 5 bases from V and 2 bases from J, with 9 bases in between. The CDR3 protein is CAISPDSQETQYF. As DNA, the CDR3 is TGTGCCATCAGTCCGGACTCGCAAGAGACCCAGTACTTC.

The chain recombines TRBV2 with TRBJ2-3, with TRBD1 as a possible D gene (5 bases). CDR1 and CDR2 (germline): SNHLY, FYNNEI. V was pared by 5 bases and J by 3 bases, with 12 bases between. The CDR3 length is 14 residues. The CDR3 DNA is TGTGCCAGCAGTTCAGGGATGGTAACAGATACGCAGTATTTT. Its translation is CASSSGMVTDTQYF.

This clone has just one count. V is TRBV6-5 and J is TRBJ1-1, with TRBD1 identical over 9 bases. V was pared by 4 bases and J by 9 bases, with 9 bases of the junction left unmatched. CDR1 is MNHEY, CDR2 SVGAGI, per germline. The CDR3 is 14 amino acids. CDR3 coding DNA: TGTGCCAGCAGTTCCGCGGGGACAGGGAAGAAAGCTTTCTTT. Encoded protein: CASSSAGTGKKAFF.

Only a few counts were recorded for this clone. V and J are TRBV19 and TRBJ1-2, with a tentative D call TRBD1 (5 bases). The CDR3 has 13 residues. V lost 2 bases and J 4 bases, leaving 8 bases between the germline ends. Germline lookup yields CDR1 LNHDA and CDR2 SQIVND (reference sequence). CDR3 residues: CASSITGFYGYTF. DNA for the CDR3: TGTGCCAGTAGTATAACAGGCTTCTATGGCTACACCTTC.

The chain has TRBV4-1 and TRBJ1-5; D is unclear. Germline V gives CDR1 MGHRA, CDR2 YSYEKL. The CDR3 spans 15 residues. Trimming pared 4 bases from V and 2 bases from J, leaving 12 bases between. Here the CDR3 DNA reads TGCGCCAGCAGCCCTCACGGGGATGGCAATCAGCCCCAGCATTTT. Encoded protein: CASSPHGDGNQPQHF.

This clone has a single count. The chain couples TRBV25-1 to TRBJ1-4, with TRBD1 as a possible D gene (6 bases). The germline V and J ends were trimmed by 7 bases and 7 bases, with 7 bases remaining between them. From germline, CDR1 is MGHDK and CDR2 SYGVNS. The CDR3 covers 11 residues. CDR3 coding DNA: TGTGCCAGCAAAGGGGGTGAAAAACTGTTTTTT. It is translated as CASKGGEKLFF.

The genes are TRBV21-1 and TRBJ2-3; TRBD1 is the table's D call, not checked against the DNA. TRBV21-1 is described as a pseudogene. The CDR3 loop spans 18 amino acids. CDR3 DNA sequence: TGTGCCAGCAGCACTCTAACTACTTTGACAGCTACCACAGATACGCAGTATTTT. Residues: CASSTLTTLTATTDTQYF.

The chain is built from TRBV19 and TRBJ1-1; TRBD1 aligns across 7 bases. The germline V gene has CDR1 LNHDA and CDR2 SQIVND (reference sequence). V shed 7 bases, J shed 0 bases, and the junction held 8 bases outside the gene matches. There are 15 residues in the CDR3. The CDR3 here is CASIGGGLLNTEAFF. The DNA for the CDR3 is TGTGCCAGTATTGGAGGGGGCCTCCTGAACACTGAAGCTTTCTTT.